Following are 24 T cell receptor beta chains from one sample sequenced in a study of shared clonotypes between healthy human individuals. Generated by immunoSEQ multiplex PCR, the TCRdb table keeps only in-frame clones and is missing some. In the table there are more than 500,000 clones, roughly 96% of which are singletons. Naive CD8 cells comprised CD45RO-negative, CCR7-positively selected cells, excluding terminally differentiated effector memory CD45RA+ cells. The sample taken for sequencing was naive CD8+ T cells sorted from blood. Receptors originate from a woman in her twenties or thirties in good health.

This chain links TRBV6-5 with TRBJ2-3; 7 bases are a match to TRBD2. The CDR3 is made up of 14 amino acids. Germline CDR1 is MNHEY and CDR2 is SVGAGI. V shed 8 bases and J 1 base; nucleotides not matched to a gene: 6. The CDR3 here is CASRQRDGTDTQYF. In nucleotides, the CDR3 is TGTGCCAGCCGGCAGCGGGACGGCACAGATACGCAGTATTTT.

The chain is built from TRBV4-1 and TRBJ2-7, with D maybe TRBD1 (7 bases). The CDR3 has 15 amino acids. V was trimmed by 1 base and J by 3 bases, leaving 13 bases between them. Germline-derived CDR1 and CDR2 are MGHRA and YSYEKL. The CDR3 loop reads CASSQARQGGYEQYF. CDR3 sequence (DNA): TGCGCCAGCAGCCAAGCCCGACAGGGAGGCTACGAGCAGTACTTC.

The chain employs TRBV19 and TRBJ2-6; TRBD2 is a possible D gene (6 bases). CDR3 length: 19 residues. The germline gives CDR1 LNHDA, CDR2 SQIVND (reference sequence). Trimming took off 9 bases at V and 1 base at J, with 25 bases between the two ends. CDR3 in amino acids: CASTPLRDPLESGANVLTF. Here the CDR3 DNA reads TGTGCCAGCACACCCCTGCGGGACCCTTTAGAATCTGGGGCCAACGTCCTGACTTTC.

The chain couples TRBV11-2 to TRBJ2-5; 10 nucleotides align to TRBD2. CDR3 length: 16 residues. The ends lost 5 bases at V and 5 bases at J; junction bases unmatched: 11. Germline values: CDR1 SGHAT, CDR2 FQNNGV. DNA for the CDR3: TGTGCCAGCAGCGGCCCGTTTAGCGGGAGGATGGAGACCCAGTACTTC. It encodes CASSGPFSGRMETQYF.

The J gene is TRBJ2-7, the V gene TRBV13; 7 positions agree with TRBD2. Germline lookup yields CDR1 PRHDT and CDR2 FYEKMQ (reference sequence). This CDR3 is built from 14 residues. Germline trimming cut 5 bases from V and 3 bases from J; bases unmatched to any gene: 7. The CDR3 DNA sequence: TGTGCCAGCAGCGCCGGACTAGGGGTCTACGAGCAGTACTTC. Protein product: CASSAGLGVYEQYF.

The rearrangement uses TRBV6-7 and TRBJ1-5; D not certain. TRBV6-7 is labeled an ORF, and its function is uncertain. This CDR3 contains 11 residues. Trimming left V 4 bases short and J 9 bases short, with 7 bases between. The CDR3 reads CASSSERPQHF. The CDR3, as DNA: TGTGCCAGCAGTTCCGAGAGGCCCCAGCATTTT.

V is TRBV10-2 and J is TRBJ2-7; D is unresolved. The germline CDR1 and CDR2 sequences are WSHSY and SAAADI. The CDR3 extends over 14 amino acids. The V end lost 5 bases, the J end lost 4 bases, and 15 bases lay between the germline ends. The CDR3 coding sequence is TGCGCCAGCAGTAGCCGGGTTATAGAATACGAGCAGTACTTC. Its translation: CASSSRVIEYEQYF.

The CDR3 region has the DNA TGTGCCAGCAGTATACAGGGGCGCGATGAAAAACTGTTTTTT. It yields the protein CASSIQGRDEKLFF. The chain is built from TRBV6-6 and TRBJ1-4; TRBD1 agrees at 7 bases. The CDR3 is 14 residues long. CDR1 and CDR2 (germline): MNHNY, SVGAGI (reference sequence). With V trimmed by 5 bases and J by 6 bases, 6 bases remained unmatched.

The chain is built from TRBV29-1 and TRBJ2-1; D gene ambiguous. This CDR3 contains 13 residues. V gave up 4 bases and J gave up 9 bases, with 16 bases separating them. Germline CDR1 SQVTM, CDR2 ANQGSEA. Here the CDR3 reads CSVAVPSYVEQFF. CDR3 nucleotide sequence: TGCAGCGTTGCTGTCCCGAGTTACGTTGAGCAGTTCTTC.

This clone was detected once. The chain recombines TRBV29-1 with TRBJ2-7, with 12 nucleotides matching TRBD1. Germline V lookup: CDR1 SQVTM, CDR2 ANQGSEA. The trim removed 3 bases at V and 5 bases at J, leaving 8 bases unmatched. CDR3 length: 15 residues. The CDR3 here is CSVEGGTGGRNEQYF. CDR3 sequence (DNA): TGCAGCGTTGAGGGGGGGACAGGGGGCCGGAACGAGCAGTACTTC.

The chain uses TRBV29-1 and TRBJ1-6; D possibly corresponds to TRBD1 (5 bases). Trimming cost V 7 bases and J 6 bases, with 10 bases left between them. The CDR3 sequence is 12 residues long. Germline V CDR1 and CDR2: SQVTM, ANQGSEA. CDR3 DNA sequence: TGCAGCGCTGGGACCGCTAATTCACCCCTCCACTTT. Protein product: CSAGTANSPLHF.

This chain connects TRBV28 to TRBJ1-1; no definite D call. This CDR3 spans 19 amino acids. V gave up 6 bases and J gave up 0 bases, with 26 bases separating them. Germline V gene lookup returns CDR1 MDHEN and CDR2 SYDVKM. The CDR3 reads CASRTHSSIRAELNTEAFF. DNA of the CDR3: TGTGCCAGCAGGACCCACAGTTCTATTCGGGCAGAGCTGAACACTGAAGCTTTCTTT.

The chain employs TRBV7-8 and TRBJ1-5, with 10 positions matching TRBD1. CDR1 and CDR2 from the germline V gene are SGHVS and FQNEAQ. This CDR3 has 19 amino acids. V gave up 3 bases and J gave up 2 bases; unmatched junction bases: 13. The CDR3 sequence is CASSFSGTGDKMGNQPQHF. Here the CDR3 DNA reads TGTGCCAGCAGCTTCTCCGGGACAGGGGACAAAATGGGCAATCAGCCCCAGCATTTT.

The V gene is TRBV5-6, the J gene TRBJ2-7; D uncertain. Looked up from germline, CDR1 is SGHDT and CDR2 is YYEEEE. V lost 2 bases and J 4 bases, leaving 13 bases between the germline ends. This CDR3 is built from 14 residues. The CDR3 DNA follows: TGTGCCAGCAGCTTCCCCGGGCTACTATACGAGCAGTACTTC. Its translation is CASSFPGLLYEQYF.

The chain joins TRBV15 to TRBJ1-5, with 7 positions matching TRBD1. The CDR3 loop spans 17 amino acids. V dropped 2 bases and J dropped 4; count of bases not matched to a gene: 11. Looked up from germline, CDR1 is LNHNV and CDR2 is YYDKDF (reference sequence). CDR3 sequence: CATSRYPTGTVNQPQHF. The CDR3 DNA reads as TGTGCCACCAGCAGATACCCCACCGGGACAGTTAATCAGCCCCAGCATTTT.

The rearrangement joins TRBV25-1 to TRBJ1-4; no clear D gene. Germline values: CDR1 MGHDK, CDR2 SYGVNS. Trimming stripped 2 bases from V and 3 bases from J, with 4 bases between. This CDR3 has 13 amino acids. The chain's CDR3 is CASSEEPNEKLFF. For the CDR3, the DNA is TGTGCCAGCAGTGAAGAGCCTAATGAAAAACTGTTTTTT.

V and J are TRBV19 and TRBJ2-7, with D maybe TRBD1 (6 bases). The V end lost 4 bases, the J end lost 2 bases, and 15 bases lay between the germline ends. This CDR3 is built from 15 residues. CDR1 is LNHDA, CDR2 SQIVND, per germline (reference sequence). For the CDR3, the DNA is TGTGCCAGTAGTACGTTACCGGACAGCCCCTACGAGCAGTACTTC. It encodes CASSTLPDSPYEQYF.

J is TRBJ1-1 and V is TRBV15, with TRBD1 as a possible D gene (5 bases). The CDR3 totals 12 residues. Trimming pared 9 bases from V and 1 base from J, leaving 9 bases between. Germline CDR1 and CDR2: LNHNV and YYDKDF (reference sequence). The CDR3 loop is CATTESNTEAFF. For the CDR3, the DNA is TGTGCCACGACAGAGTCGAACACTGAAGCTTTCTTT.

The chain carries TRBV14 and TRBJ1-1; D ambiguous. V was pared by 3 bases and J by 4 bases, with 15 bases between. CDR3 size: 15 residues. Germline-derived CDR1 and CDR2 are SGHDN and FVKESK. CDR3 sequence (DNA): TGTGCCAGCAGCCAGGGCCCAGGAGGGAGCACTGAAGCTTTCTTT. This gives the protein CASSQGPGGSTEAFF. The variable domain in full, with the rest retrieved from reference TRBV14 and TRBJ1-1, is EAGVTQFPSHSVIEKGQTVTLRCDPISGHDNLYWYRRVMGKEIKFLLHFVKESKQDESGMPNNRFLAERTGGTYSTLKVQPAELEDSGVYFCASSQGPGGSTEAFFGQGTRLTVV.

The gene calls are TRBV27 and TRBJ1-2; TRBD1 is a possible D gene (5 bases). Trimming cost V 0 bases and J 2 bases, with 13 bases left between them. In germline, CDR1 is MNHEY, CDR2 SMNVEV (reference sequence). The CDR3 runs to 16 residues. CDR3 in amino acids: CASSLSQGVKNYGYTF. CDR3 DNA sequence: TGTGCCAGCAGTTTATCGCAGGGTGTGAAGAACTATGGCTACACCTTC.

V and J are TRBV6-5 and TRBJ2-3, with 11 bases lining up with TRBD2. The CDR3 totals 16 residues. Germline V gene sequence: CDR1 MNHEY, CDR2 SVGAGI. Trimming took 2 bases from V and 3 from J; bases not matched to a gene: 4. The CDR3 nucleotides read TGTGCCAGCAGTTACACTAGCGGGAGTTTTACAGATACGCAGTATTTT. It translates to CASSYTSGSFTDTQYF.

This chain connects TRBV29-1 to TRBJ2-3; D may correspond to TRBD1 or TRBD2 (6 bases each). Trimming removed 5 bases from V and 3 bases from J, with 18 bases in between. CDR3 length: 15 residues. Germline CDR1 reads SQVTM; CDR2 reads ANQGSEA. This CDR3 is CSVQAPGGLTDTQYF. CDR3 sequence (DNA): TGCAGCGTTCAAGCCCCCGGGGGCCTGACAGATACGCAGTATTTT.

The rearrangement uses TRBV7-8 and TRBJ2-7; 11 bases map to TRBD2. Germline V gene data show CDR1 as SGHVS and CDR2 as FQNEAQ. This CDR3 has 14 amino acids. The ends lost 4 bases at V and 2 bases at J; junction bases unmatched: 1. The CDR3 DNA reads TGTGCCAGCAGCTCTAGCGGGAGGACCTACGAGCAGTACTTC. Its translation: CASSSSGRTYEQYF.

This clone was detected once. J is TRBJ2-3 and V is TRBV13; 8 bases agree with TRBD2. The CDR3 runs 17 residues. The ends lost 5 bases at V and 4 bases at J; junction bases unmatched: 14. Germline lookup yields CDR1 PRHDT and CDR2 FYEKMQ (reference sequence). CDR3: CASSDEPGLELSDTQYF. CDR3 nucleotides: TGTGCCAGCAGCGATGAACCGGGACTAGAGTTGTCAGATACGCAGTATTTT.